Detailed here is one T cell receptor beta chain. This entry comes from a study of T cells of healthy individuals. TCRdb re-derived calls from the 5' RACE reads in MiXCR, one entry per CDR3 protein. The sample comprises 100,000 or so distinct CDR3 sequences, approximately 16% of which are singletons, and 6.2% rests with the top ten. Germline CDR1 MNHEY, CDR2 SVGEGT. CDR3 size: 15 residues. The V gene end was trimmed by 2 bases and the J gene end by 5 bases; junction bases not matched to a gene: 7. The clonotype comes from a human donor in good health. The rearrangement uses TRBV6-2 or TRBV6-3 and TRBJ2-3; 7 bases are a match to TRBD2. The CDR3 DNA sequence: TGTGCCAGCAGTTACGGCGGGGGAGGTGTAGATACGCAGTATTTT. Translated: CASSYGGGGVDTQYF.